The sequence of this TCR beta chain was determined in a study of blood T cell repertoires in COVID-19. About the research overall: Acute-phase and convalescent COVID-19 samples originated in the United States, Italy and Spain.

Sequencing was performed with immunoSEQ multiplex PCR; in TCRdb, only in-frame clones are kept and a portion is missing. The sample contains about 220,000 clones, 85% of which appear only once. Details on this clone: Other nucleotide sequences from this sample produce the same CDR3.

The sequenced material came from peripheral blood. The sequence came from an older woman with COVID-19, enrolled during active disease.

This CDR3 reads CASSLSTYEQYF. CDR3 DNA: TGTGCCAGCAGCTTATCTACTTACGAGCAGTACTTC. The chain combines TRBV7-9 with TRBJ2-7; no firm D call. Germline V CDR1 and CDR2: SEHNR, FQNEAQ (reference sequence). The CDR3 is 12 residues long. V lost 2 bases to trimming and J lost 4 bases, with 6 bases between them.